One sample yielded the 25 T cell receptor beta chains listed below, sequenced in a study of beta chain features in type 1 diabetes. The investigators reverse transcribed all of the isolated RNA, so they sequenced expressed TCRB transcripts. The protocol was immunoSEQ multiplex PCR, while the TCRdb copy is restricted to in-frame clones and leaves out a portion. Of under 950,000 clones in the sample, roughly 16% were seen once. The sequenced sample was naive CD4+ T cells from blood. All receptors derive from a young woman in good health.

This clone has only a few counts. The CDR3, as DNA: TGTGCCACGGCACTTGAATTAGCGGGAGCCGGGGAGACCCAGTACTTC. Amino acid sequence: CATALELAGAGETQYF. The genes are TRBV10-3 and TRBJ2-5, with 9 nucleotides matching TRBD2. CDR1 is ENHRY and CDR2 is SYGVKD in the germline V gene. V lost 10 bases, J lost 5 bases, and 17 bases stayed unmatched. This CDR3 has 16 residues.

The rearrangement links TRBV27 to TRBJ1-2; 7 bases fit TRBD1. In germline, CDR1 is MNHEY, CDR2 SMNVEV (reference sequence). With V trimmed by 8 bases and J by 3 bases, 6 bases remained unmatched. The CDR3 is 13 residues long. CDR3 sequence (DNA): TGTGCCAGCTCGAGACAGGGCTACTATGGCTACACCTTC. It specifies CASSRQGYYGYTF.

This chain connects TRBV4-3 to TRBJ2-2, with D tentatively TRBD1 (5 bases). Trimming stripped 0 bases from V and 7 bases from J, with 12 bases between. Germline CDR1 and CDR2: LGHNA and YSLEER. This CDR3 has 15 residues. The CDR3 nucleotides are TGCGCCAGCAGCCAAGAAAGGCAGGGTGTCGGGGAGCTGTTTTTT. Its protein product is CASSQERQGVGELFF.

This clone has just a few counts. The chain couples TRBV7-2 to TRBJ2-3; D may be TRBD1 (7 bases). The V end was cut by 7 bases, the J end by 5 bases, with 22 bases between. Germline-derived CDR1 and CDR2 are SGHTA and FQGNSA. The CDR3 runs 16 residues. The chain's CDR3 is CASTLRGRQGGDTQYF. As DNA, the CDR3 is TGTGCCAGCACCCTACGTGGGAGGCAGGGGGGAGATACGCAGTATTTT.

The CDR3 spells CASSIRTDVDYTF. The CDR3, as DNA: TGCGCCAGCAGCATACGGACCGACGTTGACTACACCTTC. The chain links TRBV4-1 to TRBJ1-2; unclear D gene. Germline V gene sequence: CDR1 MGHRA, CDR2 YSYEKL. There are 13 residues in the CDR3. The germline V and J ends were trimmed by 5 bases and 10 bases, with 17 bases remaining between them.

This clone has only a few counts. The chain recombines TRBV7-9 with TRBJ2-5; maybe TRBD1 (5 bases). This CDR3 region has 16 residues. Trimming pared 5 bases from V and 4 bases from J, leaving 20 bases between. CDR1 and CDR2 from the germline V gene are SEHNR and FQNEAQ (reference sequence). The CDR3 nucleotides are TGTGCCAGCAGCACGGTCGGCAAGGGGTTCGGAGAGACCCAGTACTTC. This translates into CASSTVGKGFGETQYF.

The V and J genes are TRBV9 and TRBJ2-1; 11 bases line up with TRBD2. The V gene end was trimmed by 0 bases and the J gene end by 7 bases; junction bases not matched to a gene: 9. The CDR3 runs to 17 residues. From germline, CDR1 is SGDLS and CDR2 YYNGEE. The CDR3 protein is CASSVAFGSGRVNEQFF. The CDR3 region has the DNA TGTGCCAGCAGCGTAGCTTTTGGTAGCGGGAGGGTAAATGAGCAGTTCTTC.

This clone showed up just a few times. The chain couples TRBV5-4 to TRBJ2-1; D could derive from TRBD1 or TRBD2 (5 bases each). Per germline, CDR1 SGHNT and CDR2 YYREEE (reference sequence). V was pared by 1 base and J by 5 bases, with 19 bases between. This CDR3 region has 17 residues. The CDR3 is CASSLYYGTRIHNEQFF. The CDR3 nucleotides are TGTGCCAGCAGCTTGTATTACGGGACCCGTATCCACAATGAGCAGTTCTTC.

The V gene is TRBV5-1, the J gene TRBJ2-1; TRBD2 is a possible D gene (5 bases). Per the germline V gene, CDR1 is SGHRS and CDR2 is YFSETQ. V was clipped by 0 bases and J by 6 bases, with 13 bases between them. The CDR3 extends over 15 amino acids. CDR3 loop: CASSLDGVGRNEQFF. CDR3 bases: TGCGCCAGCAGCTTGGACGGGGTAGGGCGCAATGAGCAGTTCTTC.

There are a few counts of this clone. This chain links TRBV7-7 with TRBJ2-4, with D perhaps TRBD2 (6 bases). The CDR3 sequence is 10 residues long. The germline V gene has CDR1 SSHAT and CDR2 FNYEAQ (reference sequence). The CDR3 DNA follows: TGTGCTAGCGGACCAAACATTCAGTACTTC. This sequence encodes CASGPNIQYF.

About this clone itself: Other DNA sequences of this sample code for an identical CDR3. This chain joins TRBV28 and TRBJ2-7; possible D gene TRBD2, 5 bases. CDR1 MDHEN and CDR2 SYDVKM come from the germline V gene. The CDR3 contains 12 residues. The V and J ends lost 2 bases and 4 bases respectively, with 6 bases between them. This CDR3 reads CASSLTGYEQYF. In nucleotides, the CDR3 is TGTGCCAGCAGTTTAACGGGGTACGAGCAGTACTTC.

This clone was detected a few times. The chain couples TRBV4-2 to TRBJ2-1, with a weak D call TRBD2 (6 bases). Germline V gives CDR1 LGHNA, CDR2 YNFKEQ. The V gene lost 1 base and the J gene lost 7 bases, with 11 bases spanning the gap. The CDR3 consists of 14 residues. The CDR3 DNA is TGTGCCAGCAGCCAAGGGCGGGACGTAAATGAGCAGTTCTTC. Encoded protein: CASSQGRDVNEQFF.

The table lists this clone with a few counts. The chain couples TRBV28 to TRBJ1-5; no clear D gene. Germline CDR1 reads MDHEN; CDR2 reads SYDVKM. The CDR3 sequence is 12 residues long. V lost 10 bases and J lost 4, with 11 bases in between. The CDR3 region has the DNA TGTGCCATTGGGAGACCTAATCAGCCCCAGCATTTT. Translating gives CAIGRPNQPQHF.

This clone was seen more than once but under ten times. This chain connects TRBV18 to TRBJ2-3; 11 bases fit TRBD1. Germline V CDR1 and CDR2: KGHSH, LQKENI. There are 16 residues in the CDR3. V trimming: 3 bases; J trimming: 7 bases; junction bases outside the gene matches: 9. CDR3 DNA sequence: TGTGCCAGCTCACCCTCGGCCGGGACAGGGGGATATACGCAGTATTTT. This sequence encodes CASSPSAGTGGYTQYF.

This clone was counted a few times. The V gene is TRBV27, the J gene TRBJ2-2; 7 bases map to TRBD1. The germline gives CDR1 MNHEY, CDR2 SMNVEV (reference sequence). The V segment lost 9 bases and the J segment 7 bases; nucleotides outside the gene matches: 11. The CDR3 runs to 14 residues. The CDR3 nucleotides read TGTGCCAGTAAGAGACAGGGACGCCTCGGGGAGCTGTTTTTT. It is translated as CASKRQGRLGELFF.

This clone has more than one count but fewer than ten. This chain connects TRBV19 to TRBJ2-2, with D possibly TRBD1 on 6 matching bases. This CDR3 is 15 amino acids long. V lost 6 bases, J lost 1 base, and 12 bases lay in between. CDR1 LNHDA and CDR2 SQIVND come from the germline V gene (reference sequence). The CDR3 sequence is CASSRIGGNTGELFF. CDR3 in DNA: TGTGCCAGTAGCCGGATAGGGGGGAACACCGGGGAGCTGTTTTTT.

This clone was recorded a few times. The V and J genes are TRBV4-3 and TRBJ1-2; D is unclear. Trimming took 1 base from V and 4 from J, leaving 10 bases between them. The germline gives CDR1 LGHNA, CDR2 YSLEER. The CDR3 contains 14 residues. The CDR3 coding sequence is TGCGCCAGCAGCCAAGCTCTCAGAGCCTATGGCTACACCTTC. Protein sequence: CASSQALRAYGYTF.

The rearrangement uses TRBV5-6 and TRBJ1-2; D remains unclear. In germline, CDR1 is SGHDT, CDR2 YYEEEE. This CDR3 is 15 amino acids long. Between the trimmed V and J ends, which lost 1 base and 0 bases, there was a span of 10 bases. CDR3 coding DNA: TGTGCCAGCAGCTTGCGCCCGCAGGCTAACTATGGCTACACCTTC. This gives the protein CASSLRPQANYGYTF.

This clone was seen only a few times. The rearrangement links TRBV5-1 to TRBJ2-1, with 7 nucleotides matching TRBD2. This CDR3 contains 15 residues. CDR1 SGHRS and CDR2 YFSETQ come from the germline V gene. The ends lost 5 bases at V and 2 bases at J; junction bases unmatched: 7. Here the CDR3 reads CASSPTGGTYNEQFF. CDR3 nucleotide sequence: TGCGCCAGCAGTCCTACGGGAGGCACCTACAATGAGCAGTTCTTC.

The chain couples TRBV7-2 to TRBJ2-3; D is uncertain. The germline V and J ends were trimmed by 5 bases and 5 bases, with 8 bases remaining between them. Germline loops: CDR1 SGHTA, CDR2 FQGNSA. The CDR3 runs to 12 residues. The CDR3 DNA reads TGTGCCAGCAGCCGGACGCAAGATACGCAGTATTTT. Translating gives CASSRTQDTQYF.

This clone was observed a few times. At the DNA level, this CDR3 is encoded by other sequences in the same sample as well. This chain joins TRBV5-1 and TRBJ2-3, with no clear D. The germline V gene has CDR1 SGHRS and CDR2 YFSETQ. The CDR3 runs 13 residues. Trimming removed 0 bases at V and 0 bases at J, with 2 bases between. The CDR3 reads CASSLGSTDTQYF. Here the CDR3 DNA reads TGCGCCAGCAGCTTGGGGAGCACAGATACGCAGTATTTT.

This clone appeared a few times. The chain joins TRBV13 to TRBJ1-2, with D perhaps TRBD1 (5 bases). Germline CDR1 and CDR2: PRHDT and FYEKMQ (reference sequence). The CDR3 has 14 residues. V dropped 5 bases and J dropped 7 bases, with 17 bases sitting between them. The CDR3: CASSPRRGSGGYTF. The CDR3 bases are TGTGCCAGCAGCCCGCGAAGGGGATCTGGTGGCTACACCTTC.

The chain links TRBV2 to TRBJ2-2; 8 bases are shared with TRBD1. With 6 bases clipped from V and 4 bases from J, the junction kept 7 bases outside the gene matches. The CDR3 length is 15 residues. From germline, CDR1 is SNHLY and CDR2 FYNNEI. The CDR3 reads CASRVTGGSTGELFF. The CDR3 nucleotides read TGTGCCAGCAGGGTAACAGGGGGAAGCACCGGGGAGCTGTTTTTT.

The CDR3 sequence: CASMGQGGGYTF. As DNA, the CDR3 is TGTGCCAGCATGGGGCAGGGGGGTGGCTACACCTTC. The rearrangement joins TRBV6-5 to TRBJ1-2; 7 bases match TRBD1. The CDR3 totals 12 residues. Losses at the gene ends were 7 bases for V and 7 bases for J; bases not matched to a gene: 6. Germline CDR1 MNHEY, CDR2 SVGAGI.

This clone was detected only a few times. The junction departs from germline at one end; a sequencing error may be responsible. The V and J genes are TRBV7-2 and TRBJ2-1, with 11 bases matching TRBD2. There are 14 residues in the CDR3. Per germline, CDR1 SGHTA and CDR2 FQGNSA. For the CDR3, the DNA is TGTGCCAGCAGCGTAGCGGGAGGGCGAGATGAGCAGTTCTTC. It codes for CASSVAGGRDEQFF.